A selection of T cell receptor beta chains follows, all from one sample in a study of T cell responses to AZD1222 COVID-19 vaccine. Data came from immunoSEQ multiplex PCR; TCRdb stores just in-frame clones and leaves some out. The repertoire holds around 150,000 clones, with more than 85% as singletons. This specimen consisted of peripheral blood, obtained 28 days after the second AZD1222 dose. The origin of the receptors is an adult who received the AZD1222 COVID-19 vaccine. The CDR3 runs from the conserved cysteine through the conserved F or W. The D gene is left open where the match is weak. Clone size is not always given. Where it is, it says once, few, many or a class for expanded clones.

len | d_gene | j_gene | v_gene | abundance | CDR3aa | CDR3nt
17 | NA | TRBJ1-5 | TRBV5-1 | NA | CASSLGAGAYSNQPQHF | TGCGCCAGCAGCTTGGGGGCTGGGGCCTATAGCAATCAGCCCCAGCATTTT
16 | TRBD2 | TRBJ2-2 | TRBV11-3 | once | CASSPPLSGVHGELFF | TGTGCCAGCAGCCCGCCTCTCAGCGGGGTACACGGGGAGCTGTTTTTT
14 | NA | TRBJ1-1 | TRBV27 | NA | CASSLISPNTEAFF | TGTGCCAGCAGTTTAATAAGTCCTAACACTGAAGCTTTCTTT
15 | NA | TRBJ1-5 | TRBV16 | NA | CASSPRAGFNQPQHF | TGTGCCAGCAGCCCCCGGGCCGGGTTCAATCAGCCCCAGCATTTT
17 | TRBD2 | TRBJ2-1 | TRBV5-1 | NA | CASSPGASGSPYNEQFF | TGCGCCAGCAGCCCGGGGGCTAGCGGGAGTCCCTACAATGAGCAGTTCTTC
13 | NA | TRBJ2-7 | TRBV6-6 | NA | CASSLANLGEQYF | TGTGCCAGCAGTCTAGCGAACCTGGGCGAGCAGTACTTC
15 | TRBD1 | TRBJ2-7 | TRBV15 | NA | CATSSKTGFIYEQYF | TGTGCCACCAGCAGTAAGACAGGGTTTATTTACGAGCAGTACTTC
14 | NA | TRBJ1-2 | TRBV18 | NA | CASSPGDLHYGYTF | TGTGCCAGCTCACCTGGGGACTTGCACTATGGCTACACCTTC
17 | TRBD2 | TRBJ2-1 | TRBV6-2/TRBV6-3 | few | CASSYRPSGSSYNEQFF | TGTGCCAGCAGTTACCGGCCCAGCGGGAGCTCCTACAATGAGCAGTTCTTC
17 | NA | TRBJ1-3 | TRBV24-1 | NA | CATSDGGPISSGNTIYF | TGTGCCACCAGTGATGGGGGACCGATAAGCTCTGGAAACACCATATATTTT
12 | NA | TRBJ1-6 | TRBV12-5 | NA | CASGLGNSPLHF | TGTGCTAGTGGTTTGGGCAATTCACCCCTCCACTTT
12 | NA | TRBJ1-2 | TRBV24-1 | NA | CATQGVDYGYTF | TGTGCCACCCAGGGTGTAGACTATGGCTACACCTTC
14 | TRBD1 | TRBJ2-4 | TRBV24-1 | NA | CATSDFSRGNIQYF | TGTGCCACCAGTGATTTCTCCAGGGGGAACATTCAGTACTTC
13 | NA | TRBJ1-2 | TRBV19 | NA | CASSLQGWYGYTF | TGTGCCAGTAGTCTTCAGGGCTGGTATGGCTACACCTTC
15 | NA | TRBJ1-5 | TRBV3-1/TRBV3-2 | NA | CASSQLIGGNQPQHF | TGTGCCAGCAGCCAATTAATCGGGGGGAATCAGCCCCAGCATTTT
13 | NA | TRBJ1-3 | TRBV2 | NA | CASSDPRANTIYF | TGTGCCAGCAGTGATCCCAGGGCTAACACCATATATTTT
13 | NA | TRBJ2-2 | TRBV21-1 | NA | CANLQGAGGELFF | TGTGCCAATCTCCAGGGGGCGGGCGGGGAGCTGTTTTTT
15 | NA | TRBJ1-2 | TRBV5-5 | NA | CASITNHQSRGGYTF | TGTGCCAGCATAACGAATCATCAATCCAGGGGTGGCTACACCTTC
16 | TRBD1 | TRBJ2-7 | TRBV30 | NA | CAWSLTGGSRSYEQYF | TGTGCCTGGAGTTTGACAGGGGGCTCTCGATCCTACGAGCAGTACTTC
13 | NA | TRBJ1-2 | TRBV6-5 | NA | CASSYSYQDGYTF | TGTGCCAGCAGTTACTCGTACCAGGACGGCTACACCTTC
15 | NA | TRBJ2-5 | TRBV7-9 | NA | CASSSTSQGGETQYF | TGTGCCAGCAGCTCCACATCCCAGGGGGGAGAGACCCAGTACTTC
14 | NA | TRBJ2-5 | TRBV27 | NA | CASSFGAAQETQYF | TGTGCCAGCAGTTTCGGGGCAGCGCAAGAGACCCAGTACTTC